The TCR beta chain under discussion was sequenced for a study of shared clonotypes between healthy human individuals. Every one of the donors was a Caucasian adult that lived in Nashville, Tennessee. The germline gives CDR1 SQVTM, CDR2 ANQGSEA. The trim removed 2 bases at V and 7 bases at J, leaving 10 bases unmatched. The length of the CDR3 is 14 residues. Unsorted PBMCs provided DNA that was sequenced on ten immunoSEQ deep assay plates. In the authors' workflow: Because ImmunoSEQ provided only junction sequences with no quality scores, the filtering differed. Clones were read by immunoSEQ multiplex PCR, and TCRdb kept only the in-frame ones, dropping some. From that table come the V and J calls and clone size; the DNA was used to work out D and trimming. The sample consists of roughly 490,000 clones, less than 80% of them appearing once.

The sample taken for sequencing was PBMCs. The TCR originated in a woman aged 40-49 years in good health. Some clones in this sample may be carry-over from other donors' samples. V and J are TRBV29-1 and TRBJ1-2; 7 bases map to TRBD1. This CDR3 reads CSVEFFEGAGGYTF. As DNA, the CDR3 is TGCAGCGTTGAATTTTTTGAGGGGGCGGGTGGCTACACCTTC. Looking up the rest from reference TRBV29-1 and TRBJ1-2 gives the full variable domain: SAVISQKPSRDICQRGTSLTIQCQVDSQVTMMFWYRQQPGQSLTLIATANQGSEATYESGFVIDKFPISRPNLTFSTLTVSNMSPEDSSIYLCSVEFFEGAGGYTFGSGTRLTVV.